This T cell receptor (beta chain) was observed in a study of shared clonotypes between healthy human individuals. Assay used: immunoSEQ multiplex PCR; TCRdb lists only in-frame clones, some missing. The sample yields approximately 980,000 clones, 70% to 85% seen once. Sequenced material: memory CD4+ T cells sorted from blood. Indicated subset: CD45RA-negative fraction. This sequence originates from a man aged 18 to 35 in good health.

In DNA form, the CDR3 reads TGTGCCAGCTCACCAGCCAGCGTGGACTACGAGCAGTACTTC. This gives the protein CASSPASVDYEQYF. V gene TRBV18 combines with J gene TRBJ2-7; D remains ambiguous. V lost 2 bases and J lost 3, with 11 bases in between. From germline, CDR1 is KGHSH and CDR2 LQKENI. This CDR3 contains 14 residues.